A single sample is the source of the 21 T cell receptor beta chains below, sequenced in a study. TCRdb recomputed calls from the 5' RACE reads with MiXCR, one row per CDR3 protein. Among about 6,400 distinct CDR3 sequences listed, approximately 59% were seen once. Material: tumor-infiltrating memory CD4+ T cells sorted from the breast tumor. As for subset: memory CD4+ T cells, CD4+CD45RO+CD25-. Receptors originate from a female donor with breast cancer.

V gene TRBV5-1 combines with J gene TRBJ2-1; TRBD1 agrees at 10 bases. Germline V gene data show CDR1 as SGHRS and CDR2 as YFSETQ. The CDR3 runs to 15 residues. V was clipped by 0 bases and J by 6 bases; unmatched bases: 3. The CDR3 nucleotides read TGCGCCAGCAGCTTGGGACAGGGGGCGCGCAATGAGCAGTTCTTC. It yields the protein CASSLGQGARNEQFF.

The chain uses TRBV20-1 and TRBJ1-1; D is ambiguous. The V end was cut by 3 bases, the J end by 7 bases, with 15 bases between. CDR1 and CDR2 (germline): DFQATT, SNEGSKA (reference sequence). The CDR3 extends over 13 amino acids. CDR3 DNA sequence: TGCAGTGCTAGCCTACTCCGGGGAGGTGAAGCTTTCTTT. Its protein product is CSASLLRGGEAFF.

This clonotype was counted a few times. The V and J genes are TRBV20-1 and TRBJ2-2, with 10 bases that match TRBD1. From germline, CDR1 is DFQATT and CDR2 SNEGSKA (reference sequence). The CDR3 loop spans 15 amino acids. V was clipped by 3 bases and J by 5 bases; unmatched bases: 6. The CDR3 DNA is TGCAGTGCTAGTTCCGGGACAGGGGTTACCGGGGAGCTGTTTTTT. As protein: CSASSGTGVTGELFF.

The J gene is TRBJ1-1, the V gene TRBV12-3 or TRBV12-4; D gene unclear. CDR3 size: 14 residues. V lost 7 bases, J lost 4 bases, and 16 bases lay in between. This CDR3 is CASTSYTAFTEAFF. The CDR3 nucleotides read TGTGCCAGCACCTCATATACAGCATTCACTGAAGCTTTCTTT.

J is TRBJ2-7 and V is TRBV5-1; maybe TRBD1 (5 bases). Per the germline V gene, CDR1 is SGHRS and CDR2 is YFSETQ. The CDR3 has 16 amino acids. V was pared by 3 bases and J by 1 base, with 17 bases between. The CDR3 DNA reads TGCGCCAGCAGCTCTTCCTCAGGGTTGGGGTCCTACGAGCAGTACTTC. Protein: CASSSSSGLGSYEQYF.

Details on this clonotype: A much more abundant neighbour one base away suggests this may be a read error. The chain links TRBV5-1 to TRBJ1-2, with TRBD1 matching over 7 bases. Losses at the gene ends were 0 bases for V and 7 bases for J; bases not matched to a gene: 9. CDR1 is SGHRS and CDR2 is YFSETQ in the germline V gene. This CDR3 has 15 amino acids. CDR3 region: CASSLAGQVPTGYTF. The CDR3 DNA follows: TGCGCCAGCAGCTTGGCAGGACAGGTTCCCACTGGCTACACCTTC.

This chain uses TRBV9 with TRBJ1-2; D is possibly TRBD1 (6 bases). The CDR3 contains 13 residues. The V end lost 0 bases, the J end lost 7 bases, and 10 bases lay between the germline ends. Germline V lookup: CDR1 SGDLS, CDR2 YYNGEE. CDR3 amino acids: CASSVGTVGGYTF. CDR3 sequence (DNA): TGTGCCAGCAGCGTAGGGACAGTTGGTGGCTACACCTTC.

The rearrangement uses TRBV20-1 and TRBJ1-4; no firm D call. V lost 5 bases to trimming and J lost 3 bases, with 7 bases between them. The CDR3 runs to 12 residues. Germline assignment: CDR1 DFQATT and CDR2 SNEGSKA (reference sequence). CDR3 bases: TGCAGTGCTGGCAAGGCTAATGAAAAACTGTTTTTT. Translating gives CSAGKANEKLFF.

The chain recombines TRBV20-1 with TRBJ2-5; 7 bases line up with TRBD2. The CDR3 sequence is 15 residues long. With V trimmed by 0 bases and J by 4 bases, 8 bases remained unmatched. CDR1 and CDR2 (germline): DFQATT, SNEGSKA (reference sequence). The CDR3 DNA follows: TGCAGTGCTAGAGAACCGGCAGCGGGGAGAGAGACCCAGTACTTC. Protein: CSAREPAAGRETQYF.

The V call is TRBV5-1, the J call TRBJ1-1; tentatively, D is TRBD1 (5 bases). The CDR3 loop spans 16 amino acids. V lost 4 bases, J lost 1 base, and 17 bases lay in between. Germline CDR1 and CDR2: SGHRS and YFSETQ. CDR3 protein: CASSIEGRGSNTEAFF. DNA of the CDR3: TGCGCCAGCAGCATAGAGGGGAGGGGATCGAACACTGAAGCTTTCTTT.

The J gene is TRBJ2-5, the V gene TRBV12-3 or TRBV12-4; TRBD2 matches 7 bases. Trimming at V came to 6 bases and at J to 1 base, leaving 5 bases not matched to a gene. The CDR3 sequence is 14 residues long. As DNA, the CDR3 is TGTGCCAGCAGCCATGGGGGGGTCCAAGAGACCCAGTACTTC. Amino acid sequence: CASSHGGVQETQYF.

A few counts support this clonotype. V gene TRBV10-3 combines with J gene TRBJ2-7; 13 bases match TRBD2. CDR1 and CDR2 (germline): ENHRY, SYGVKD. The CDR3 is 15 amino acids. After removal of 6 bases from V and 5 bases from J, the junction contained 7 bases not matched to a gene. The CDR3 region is CAISGTSGIDDEQYF. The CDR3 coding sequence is TGTGCCATCAGCGGGACTAGCGGGATCGATGACGAGCAGTACTTC.

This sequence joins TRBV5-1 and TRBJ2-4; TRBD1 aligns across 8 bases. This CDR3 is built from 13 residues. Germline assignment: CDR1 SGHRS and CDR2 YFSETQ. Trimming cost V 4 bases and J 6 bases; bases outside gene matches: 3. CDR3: CASSPGGRNIQYF. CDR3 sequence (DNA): TGCGCCAGCAGCCCAGGGGGCAGAAACATTCAGTACTTC.

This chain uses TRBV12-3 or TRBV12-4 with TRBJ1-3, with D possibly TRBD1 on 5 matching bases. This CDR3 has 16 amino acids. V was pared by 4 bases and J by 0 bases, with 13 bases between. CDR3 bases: TGTGCCAGCAGTTCCAGGGTATATAGCTCTGGAAACACCATATATTTT. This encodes CASSSRVYSSGNTIYF.

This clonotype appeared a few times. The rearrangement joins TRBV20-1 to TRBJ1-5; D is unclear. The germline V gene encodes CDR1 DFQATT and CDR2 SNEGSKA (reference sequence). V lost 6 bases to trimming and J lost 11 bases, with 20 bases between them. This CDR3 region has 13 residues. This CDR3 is CSAKKGGVTAQHF. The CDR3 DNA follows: TGCAGTGCCAAGAAGGGCGGCGTCACGGCCCAGCATTTT.

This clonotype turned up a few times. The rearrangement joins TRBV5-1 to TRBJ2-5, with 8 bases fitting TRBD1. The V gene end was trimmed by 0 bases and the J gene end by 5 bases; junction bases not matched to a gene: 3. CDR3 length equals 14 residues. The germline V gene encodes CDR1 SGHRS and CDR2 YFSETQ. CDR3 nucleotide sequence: TGCGCCAGCAGCTTGGCAGGGGGCTTGGAGACCCAGTACTTC. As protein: CASSLAGGLETQYF. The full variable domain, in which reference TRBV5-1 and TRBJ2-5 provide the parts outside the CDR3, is KAGVTQTPRYLIKTRGQQVTLSCSPISGHRSVSWYQQTPGQGLQFLFEYFSETQRNKGNFPGRFSGRQFSNSRSEMNVSTLELGDSALYLCASSLAGGLETQYFGPGTRLLVL.

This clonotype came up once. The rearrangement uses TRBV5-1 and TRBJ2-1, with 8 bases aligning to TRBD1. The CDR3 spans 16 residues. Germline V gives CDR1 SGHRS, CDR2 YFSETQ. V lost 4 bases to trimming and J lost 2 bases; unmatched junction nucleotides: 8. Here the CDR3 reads CASSHRQGSTYNEQFF. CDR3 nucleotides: TGCGCCAGCAGCCATCGACAGGGGAGTACCTACAATGAGCAGTTCTTC.

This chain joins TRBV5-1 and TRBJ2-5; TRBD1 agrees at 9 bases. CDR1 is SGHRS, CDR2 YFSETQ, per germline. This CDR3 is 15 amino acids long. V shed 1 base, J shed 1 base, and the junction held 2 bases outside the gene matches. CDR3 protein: CASSLTTGGQETQYF. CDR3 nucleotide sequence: TGCGCCAGCAGCTTGACGACAGGGGGCCAAGAGACCCAGTACTTC.

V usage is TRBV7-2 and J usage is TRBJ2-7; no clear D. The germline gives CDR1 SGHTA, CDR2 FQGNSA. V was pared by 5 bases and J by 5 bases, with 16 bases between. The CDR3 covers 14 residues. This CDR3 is CASSPDLVGNEQYF. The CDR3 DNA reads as TGTGCCAGCAGCCCGGACCTCGTTGGGAACGAGCAGTACTTC.

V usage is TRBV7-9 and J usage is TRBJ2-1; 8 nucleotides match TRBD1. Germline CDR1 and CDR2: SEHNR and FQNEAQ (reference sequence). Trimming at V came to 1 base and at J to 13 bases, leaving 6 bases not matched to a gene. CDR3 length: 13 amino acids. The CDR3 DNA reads TGTGCCAGCAGCTTAGGACAGGGGTTGTCACAGTTCTTC. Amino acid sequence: CASSLGQGLSQFF.

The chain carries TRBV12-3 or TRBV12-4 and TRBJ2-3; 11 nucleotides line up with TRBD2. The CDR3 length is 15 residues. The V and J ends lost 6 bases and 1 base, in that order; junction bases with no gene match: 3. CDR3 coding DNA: TGTGCCAGCAGGCTACTAGCGGGGGGCACAGATACGCAGTATTTT. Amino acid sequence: CASRLLAGGTDTQYF.